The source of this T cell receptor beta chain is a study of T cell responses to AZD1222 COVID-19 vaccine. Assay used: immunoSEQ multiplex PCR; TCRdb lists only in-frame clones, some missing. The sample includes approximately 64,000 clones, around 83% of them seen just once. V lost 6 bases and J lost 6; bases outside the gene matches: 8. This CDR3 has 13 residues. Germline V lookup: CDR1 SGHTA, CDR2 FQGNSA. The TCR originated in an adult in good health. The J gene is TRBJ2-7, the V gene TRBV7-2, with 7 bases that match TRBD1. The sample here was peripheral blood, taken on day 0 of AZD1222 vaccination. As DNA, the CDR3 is TGTGCCAGCAGTTCCTATGGACAGGTCGAGCAGTACTTC. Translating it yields CASSSYGQVEQYF.